This T cell receptor (beta chain) emerged from a study of T cell clonality in common variable immunodeficiency. This clone was recorded many times. Its antigen is unidentified. The CDR3 end lies 3 residues beyond the end of the read and is filled in from the germline J gene. Sequencing input was equivalent genomic DNA from CVID and controls. Generated by immunoSEQ multiplex PCR, the TCRdb table keeps only in-frame clones and is missing some. The table lists around 40,000 clones, with no singletons. Trimming at V came to 9 bases and at J to 9 bases, leaving 12 bases not matched to a gene. The germline V gene encodes CDR1 SGHRS and CDR2 YFSETQ. This CDR3 contains 14 residues. Patients and controls were mostly of Caucasian heritage. Study-wide findings and caveats: Authors noted CVID clonality's cause needs subpopulation repertoire sequencing. Compared with controls, CVID subjects had fewer shared TCRbeta clones.

The clonotype comes from a person aged 18 to 70 in good health. The sample consisted of peripheral blood mononuclear cells. The genes are TRBV5-1 and TRBJ2-1; 10 bases map to TRBD2. The CDR3 sequence: CATSASGGAPEQFF. The sequenced CDR3 bases are TGCGCCACTTCAGCCAGCGGGGGGGCCCCTGAG.